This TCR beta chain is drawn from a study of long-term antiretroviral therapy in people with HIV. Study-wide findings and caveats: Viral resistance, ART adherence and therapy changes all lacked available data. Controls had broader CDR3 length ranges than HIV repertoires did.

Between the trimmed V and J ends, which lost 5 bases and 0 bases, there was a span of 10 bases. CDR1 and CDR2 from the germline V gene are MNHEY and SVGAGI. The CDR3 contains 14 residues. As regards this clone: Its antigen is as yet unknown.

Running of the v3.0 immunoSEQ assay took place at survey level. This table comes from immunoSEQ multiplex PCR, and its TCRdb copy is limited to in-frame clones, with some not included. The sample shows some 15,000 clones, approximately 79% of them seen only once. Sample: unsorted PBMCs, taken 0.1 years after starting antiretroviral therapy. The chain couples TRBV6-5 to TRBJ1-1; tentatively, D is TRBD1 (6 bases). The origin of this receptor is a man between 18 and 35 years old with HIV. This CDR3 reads CASSPGQLNTEAFF. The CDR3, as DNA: TGTGCCAGCAGTCCGGGACAATTGAACACTGAAGCTTTCTTT.